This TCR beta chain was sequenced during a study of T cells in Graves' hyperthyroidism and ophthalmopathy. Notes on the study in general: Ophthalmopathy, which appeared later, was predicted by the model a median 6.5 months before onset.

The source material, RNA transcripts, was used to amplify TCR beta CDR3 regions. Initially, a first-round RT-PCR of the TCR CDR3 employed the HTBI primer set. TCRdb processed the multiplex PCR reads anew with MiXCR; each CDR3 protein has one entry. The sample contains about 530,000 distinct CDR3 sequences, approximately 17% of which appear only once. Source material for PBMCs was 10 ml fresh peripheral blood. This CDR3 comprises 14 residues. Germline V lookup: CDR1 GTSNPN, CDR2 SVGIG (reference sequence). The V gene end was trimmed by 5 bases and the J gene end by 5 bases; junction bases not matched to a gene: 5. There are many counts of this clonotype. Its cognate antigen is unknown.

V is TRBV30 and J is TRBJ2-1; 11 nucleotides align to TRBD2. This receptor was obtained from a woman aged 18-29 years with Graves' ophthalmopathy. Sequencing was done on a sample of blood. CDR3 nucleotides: TGTGCCTGGGAGCCGGGACTAGCGGACAATGAGCAGTTCTTC. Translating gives CAWEPGLADNEQFF.